This T cell receptor (beta chain) was sequenced for a study of cytomegalovirus exposure and HLA in healthy donors. Study findings and constraints: Rarity characterized most TCR sequences, yet some public TCRs appeared in many donors. Most of the CMV-associated TCR beta chains (in a later analysis) appeared to be HLA-restricted. Indistinguishable V segments such as TRBV6-2 and TRBV6-3 were excluded.

A note on this clone: Its cognate antigen is unknown.

This CDR3 spans 14 amino acids. The germline CDR1 and CDR2 sequences are SGHAT and FQNNGV. V dropped 0 bases and J dropped 4 bases, with 6 bases sitting between them. PCR primers comprised 60 Vbeta and 13 Jbeta primers. Repertoires were generated with immunoSEQ multiplex PCR, while TCRdb's copy carries only in-frame clones and drops some. The sample has roughly 61,000 clones, more than 75% seen once. The chain couples TRBV11-2 to TRBJ2-2; D is ambiguous. Sequences were obtained from PBMCs. The TCR comes from a male donor in good health and CMV-seronegative. The CDR3 nucleotides are TGTGCCAGCAGCTTAGAGGCATTCACCGGGGAGCTGTTTTTT. Translated, it gives CASSLEAFTGELFF.